The 5 T cell receptor beta chains below were found in one sample sequenced in a study of T cell responses to AZD1222 COVID-19 vaccine. The assay was immunoSEQ multiplex PCR, and TCRdb's table has in-frame clones only and misses some. Here the sample spans over 70,000 clones, about 88% being singletons. Sequenced material: peripheral blood, taken 28 days after the second AZD1222 dose. The source of these receptors is an adult who received the AZD1222 COVID-19 vaccine.

This clone appeared a single time. The V gene is TRBV15, the J gene TRBJ1-6, with D tentatively TRBD1 (6 bases). Trimming removed 1 base from V and 9 bases from J, with 16 bases in between. Germline CDR1 LNHNV, CDR2 YYDKDF (reference sequence). The CDR3 spans 16 residues. The CDR3 DNA reads as TGTGCCACCAGCAGAGGGGGGGCGGCCGGTAGTTCACCCCTCCACTTT. Its translation is CATSRGGAAGSSPLHF.

The chain links TRBV5-1 to TRBJ1-2; TRBD1 aligns across 7 bases. After removal of 4 bases from V and 3 bases from J, the junction contained 3 bases not matched to a gene. The CDR3 is 13 residues long. Germline V gives CDR1 SGHRS, CDR2 YFSETQ. The DNA of the CDR3 is TGCGCCAGCAGCACTACAGGGGACTATGGCTACACCTTC. Translated: CASSTTGDYGYTF.

The V and J genes are TRBV6-5 and TRBJ2-3; D is uncertain. This CDR3 spans 14 amino acids. Germline-derived CDR1 and CDR2 are MNHEY and SVGAGI. V was clipped by 5 bases and J by 4 bases, with 13 bases between them. The CDR3 spells CASSPLFRSDTQYF. CDR3 bases: TGTGCCAGCAGTCCCCTTTTCCGGTCAGATACGCAGTATTTT.

CDR3 bases: TGTGCCAGTACCACCGGGACAGGGGTTGAAAAACTGTTTTTT. Translated: CASTTGTGVEKLFF. This chain joins TRBV19 and TRBJ1-4, with 10 bases that match TRBD1. Germline V gene sequence: CDR1 LNHDA, CDR2 SQIVND (reference sequence). The CDR3 length is 14 residues. Unmatched junction bases numbered 6, after V lost 7 bases and J lost 7 bases.

The genes are TRBV9 and TRBJ2-5, with TRBD1 matching 8 bases. The J call may be wrong; the DNA end is better matched by TRBJ2-7. Germline CDR1 reads SGDLS; CDR2 reads YYNGEE. The CDR3 is 16 amino acids. The CDR3 spells CASSVTGTGASYEQYF. The CDR3 DNA follows: TGTGCCAGCAGCGTAACCGGGACAGGCGCCTCCTACGAGCAGTACTTC.